This passage covers 4 T cell receptor beta chains from one sample sequenced in a study of blood T cell repertoires in COVID-19. Produced via immunoSEQ multiplex PCR; TCRdb's table is partial and in-frame only. The sample shows a few hundred thousand clones, 65% to 85% of them seen only once. Sequences were obtained from PBMCs or T cells enriched from blood (not recorded which). Receptor source: a man aged 25 to 40 with acute COVID-19.

The chain has TRBV24-1 and TRBJ1-2, with a tentative D call TRBD1 (6 bases). Germline V gene lookup returns CDR1 KGHDR and CDR2 SFDVKD. This CDR3 is built from 14 residues. Trimming removed 4 bases from V and 2 bases from J, with 10 bases in between. The chain's CDR3 is CATSDIGQNYGYTF. CDR3 nucleotide sequence: TGTGCCACCAGTGACATTGGACAGAACTATGGCTACACCTTC.

This chain links TRBV19 with TRBJ2-2, with TRBD2 matching over 13 bases. The CDR3 sequence is 17 residues long. Per germline, CDR1 LNHDA and CDR2 SQIVND (reference sequence). Germline trimming cut 5 bases from V and 0 bases from J; bases unmatched to any gene: 3. The CDR3 DNA follows: TGTGCCAGTAGTTTAGGACTAGCGGGGGCGAACACCGGGGAGCTGTTTTTT. Protein product: CASSLGLAGANTGELFF.

This clone occurred a few times. V is TRBV11-1 and J is TRBJ1-2; D not resolved. Trimming cost V 7 bases and J 2 bases, with 11 bases left between them. The germline CDR1 and CDR2 sequences are SGHAT and FQDESV (reference sequence). The CDR3 loop spans 13 amino acids. In nucleotides, the CDR3 is TGTGCCAGCACTTTATCGGGGAACTATGGCTACACCTTC. This sequence encodes CASTLSGNYGYTF. The variable domain in full, completed from reference TRBV11-1 and TRBJ1-2, reads EAEVAQSPRYKITEKSQAVAFWCDPISGHATLYWYRQILGQGPELLVQFQDESVVDDSQLPKDRFSAERLKGVDSTLKIQPAELGDSAMYLCASTLSGNYGYTFGSGTRLTVV.

V is TRBV28 and J is TRBJ1-1; 7 nucleotides agree with TRBD1. V gave up 5 bases and J gave up 8 bases; unmatched junction bases: 11. This CDR3 comprises 14 residues. The germline V gene has CDR1 MDHEN and CDR2 SYDVKM. The CDR3 region has the DNA TGTGCCAGCAGTCTATTCGGGACAGCGCAAGAAGCTTTCTTT. Translating gives CASSLFGTAQEAFF.